Sequencing of this T cell receptor (beta chain) was carried out in a study of Ad26.COV2.S vaccination and SARS-CoV-2 variants. Study-level points and caveats: With respect to non-spike TCR breadth, vaccine and placebo recipients were similar. Reports say spike-specific CD8+ and CD4+ T cell responses covered substantial breadth after vaccination.

Some clones are missing from TCRdb's copy, which holds only in-frame ones; the method was immunoSEQ multiplex PCR. In the table there are over 200,000 clones, approximately 87% of which are singletons. Treatment given: roughly 19 received Ad26.COV2.S at low or high dose, single or two shots; 5 received placebo; per-sample allocation not given. Sample collection was performed on day 63 after the first vaccine or placebo injection. About this clone: Its antigen is not known.

Germline loops: CDR1 SGHTA, CDR2 FQGTGA. The V gene lost 5 bases and the J gene lost 0 bases, with 18 bases spanning the gap. This CDR3 contains 17 residues. The sequenced sample was peripheral blood, obtained in a trial of Ad26.COV2.S vaccine versus placebo. The receptor's source is a person between 18 and 60 years old who received the Ad26.COV2.S COVID-19 vaccine or a placebo. V gene TRBV7-3 combines with J gene TRBJ2-3, with D hard to call. CDR3 sequence (DNA): TGTGCCAGCAGCCATGACCTGGGTGGTCCTAGCACAGATACGCAGTATTTT. This codes for CASSHDLGGPSTDTQYF. Filled out from reference TRBV7-3 and TRBJ2-3, the complete variable domain reads GAGVSQTPSNKVTEKGKYVELRCDPISGHTALYWYRQSLGQGPEFLIYFQGTGAADDSGLPNDRFFAVRPEGSVSTLKIQRTERGDSAVYLCASSHDLGGPSTDTQYFGPGTRLTVL.